This TCR beta chain was identified during a study of T-cell reconstitution after alpha-beta-depleted transplantation in children. The trim removed 5 bases at V and 4 bases at J, leaving 9 bases unmatched. CDR3 length equals 15 residues. Germline V gene data show CDR1 as MNHEY and CDR2 as SMNVEV (reference sequence). There are a few counts of this clonotype. The antigen remains undetermined. Unique molecular identifiers were built into the TCRbeta library. One entry per CDR3 protein, called by TCRdb with MiXCR from the PCR reads. The repertoire has about 580,000 distinct CDR3 sequences, more than 20% of them found once; the top ten carry less than 15%. Regarding the study as a whole: The main origin of T-cell counts and diversity one year after transplant was newly produced T cells.

The sample consisted of PBMCs, mostly from graft donor cells, taken 360 days after TCRalphabeta/CD19-depleted stem cell transplant. The chain joins TRBV27 to TRBJ2-5; 8 bases map to TRBD2. The TCR originated in a boy in the first two years of life who had a stem cell transplant for acute myeloid leukemia, so the T cells may come from the graft donor. CDR3 loop: CASSPGLVMRETQYF. The CDR3 nucleotides read TGTGCCAGCAGTCCGGGACTAGTGATGAGAGAGACCCAGTACTTC.